These 16 T cell receptor beta chains share one sample of origin, sequenced in a study of Ad26.COV2.S vaccination and SARS-CoV-2 variants. Treatment of the sample: roughly 18 received Ad26.COV2.S at low or high dose, single or two shots; 5 received placebo; per-sample allocation not given. Specimen acquisition occurred on day 63 following the initial vaccine or placebo injection. This table comes from immunoSEQ multiplex PCR, and its TCRdb copy is limited to in-frame clones, with some not included. Of approximately 360,000 clones detected, 83% appear once; the ten largest clones hold about 7.4%. Sequencing was performed on peripheral blood, taken in a trial of Ad26.COV2.S vaccine versus placebo. These receptors were obtained from a person aged 18-60 years who received the Ad26.COV2.S COVID-19 vaccine or a placebo.

The chain carries TRBV19 and TRBJ1-6; D gene ambiguous. This CDR3 has 13 amino acids. Germline CDR1 is LNHDA and CDR2 is SQIVND (reference sequence). The V end lost 7 bases, the J end lost 0 bases, and 4 bases lay between the germline ends. The CDR3 nucleotides are TGTGCCAGTACAGCCTCCTATAATTCACCCCTCCACTTT. This translates into CASTASYNSPLHF.

The gene calls are TRBV19 and TRBJ1-1; 7 bases agree with TRBD1. CDR3 size: 13 residues. Germline V gene data show CDR1 as LNHDA and CDR2 as SQIVND (reference sequence). The V segment lost 4 bases and the J segment 10 bases; nucleotides outside the gene matches: 9. CDR3 DNA: TGTGCCAGTAGTACGGACAGGAGCCGGGGAGCTTTCTTT. It specifies CASSTDRSRGAFF.

In this sample, this clone turned up many times. Mismatch with germline at one junction end may stem from a read error. This chain uses TRBV7-3 with TRBJ1-1; D unresolved. Germline V CDR1 and CDR2: SGHTA, FQGTGA. The CDR3 sequence is 17 residues long. DNA of the CDR3: TGTGCCAGCAGCCCCGGACCCGGGTCCGGGTTGAAGACTGAAGCTTTCTTT. Amino acid sequence: CASSPGPGSGLKTEAFF.

This chain joins TRBV12-5 and TRBJ2-2; 7 bases line up with TRBD2. Trimming removed 0 bases from V and 7 bases from J; junction bases left unmatched: 2. The CDR3 covers 14 residues. Germline-derived CDR1 and CDR2 are LGHNT and FRNRAP. CDR3 DNA: TGTGCTAGTGGTTTGGTGCGGGGGAGCGGGGAGCTGTTTTTT. Translation gives CASGLVRGSGELFF.

The rearrangement uses TRBV7-8 and TRBJ1-2; possibly TRBD1 for D (6 bases). Germline loops: CDR1 SGHVS, CDR2 FQNEAQ. The CDR3 has 14 amino acids. V dropped 5 bases and J dropped 8 bases, with 18 bases sitting between them. The CDR3 is CASSTGTRGAGYTF. Written as DNA, the CDR3 is TGTGCCAGCAGCACAGGGACACGGGGCGCGGGCTACACCTTC.

CDR3 DNA sequence: TGTGCCAGCAGTTACCGGGGGGGCACGGATGAGCAGTTCTTC. Translating it yields CASSYRGGTDEQFF. The chain recombines TRBV6-5 with TRBJ2-1; 8 nucleotides align to TRBD2. Germline V gene data show CDR1 as MNHEY and CDR2 as SVGAGI. This CDR3 contains 14 residues. V trimming: 2 bases; J trimming: 8 bases; junction bases outside the gene matches: 5.

This sequence joins TRBV9 and TRBJ2-1; tentatively, D is TRBD2 (7 bases). The CDR3 contains 17 residues. V gave up 0 bases and J gave up 4 bases, with 17 bases separating them. Per germline, CDR1 SGDLS and CDR2 YYNGEE. CDR3 sequence: CASSVEGGSGVYNEQFF. The CDR3 DNA follows: TGTGCCAGCAGCGTAGAAGGGGGGAGCGGGGTTTACAATGAGCAGTTCTTC.

The chain employs TRBV25-1 and TRBJ2-7; D not resolved. V dropped 3 bases and J dropped 5 bases, with 11 bases sitting between them. Germline-derived CDR1 and CDR2 are MGHDK and SYGVNS. The CDR3 runs 13 residues. The CDR3 sequence is CASSDQPADEQYF. CDR3 in DNA: TGTGCCAGCAGTGACCAACCAGCCGACGAGCAGTACTTC.

The chain joins TRBV29-1 to TRBJ2-5, with D maybe TRBD1 (5 bases). CDR3 length equals 9 residues. Germline CDR1 is SQVTM and CDR2 is ANQGSEA. Written as DNA, the CDR3 is TGCACCAAGGGGGAGACCCAGTACTTC. Amino acids: CTKGETQYF.

The genes are TRBV11-2 and TRBJ2-6; D gene ambiguous. Trimming took off 6 bases at V and 1 base at J, with 19 bases between the two ends. There are 18 residues in the CDR3. In germline, CDR1 is SGHAT, CDR2 FQNNGV. The CDR3 DNA is TGTGCCAGCAGACACCTTCTCGACGGACGGTCTGGGGCCAACGTCCTGACTTTC. Translating gives CASRHLLDGRSGANVLTF.

This rearrangement joins TRBV5-6 to TRBJ1-4, with a weak D call TRBD1 (6 bases). CDR1 is SGHDT, CDR2 YYEEEE, per germline. The CDR3 spans 15 residues. Trimming took off 3 bases at V and 5 bases at J, with 14 bases between the two ends. CDR3 sequence (DNA): TGTGCCAGCAGCTCCTGGGGGGGGGCCAATGAAAAACTGTTTTTT. Its translation: CASSSWGGANEKLFF.

The chain employs TRBV5-6 and TRBJ1-2; tentatively, D is TRBD1 (6 bases). CDR1 SGHDT and CDR2 YYEEEE come from the germline V gene. Trimming stripped 2 bases from V and 4 bases from J, with 6 bases between. CDR3 length equals 12 residues. CDR3 protein: CASSLQGYGYTF. CDR3 bases: TGTGCCAGCAGCTTACAGGGCTATGGCTACACCTTC.

This clone showed up just once. V gene TRBV7-3 combines with J gene TRBJ1-1; D may be TRBD1 (5 bases). This CDR3 is built from 13 residues. CDR1 SGHTA and CDR2 FQGTGA come from the germline V gene. Trimming removed 8 bases at V and 3 bases at J, with 13 bases between. CDR3 DNA sequence: TGTGCCAGCTCGGAGGGGTGGGACACTGAAGCTTTCTTT. It translates to CASSEGWDTEAFF.

The V gene is TRBV7-2, the J gene TRBJ2-7, with 8 bases aligning to TRBD2. Per the germline V gene, CDR1 is SGHTA and CDR2 is FQGNSA. The CDR3 runs to 15 residues. The V segment lost 0 bases and the J segment 0 bases; nucleotides outside the gene matches: 1. The CDR3 reads CASSLAGTSSYEQYF. The DNA of the CDR3 is TGTGCCAGCAGCTTAGCAGGGACTAGCTCCTACGAGCAGTACTTC.

This sequence joins TRBV7-9 and TRBJ1-4; D is perhaps TRBD1 (6 bases). The CDR3 length is 16 residues. Trimming took 5 bases from V and 4 from J, leaving 17 bases between them. Germline CDR1 SEHNR, CDR2 FQNEAQ (reference sequence). CDR3 amino acids: CASSPGGQGNNEKLFF. The CDR3 nucleotides are TGTGCCAGCAGCCCTGGGGGGCAGGGGAATAATGAAAAACTGTTTTTT.

The chain combines TRBV14 with TRBJ2-3, with unresolved D. Trimming removed 3 bases from V and 4 bases from J, with 14 bases in between. CDR1 is SGHDN and CDR2 is FVKESK in the germline V gene. The CDR3 runs to 15 residues. In nucleotides, the CDR3 is TGTGCCAGCAGCCACGGTATGGGTACGTCAGATACGCAGTATTTT. Translating it yields CASSHGMGTSDTQYF.